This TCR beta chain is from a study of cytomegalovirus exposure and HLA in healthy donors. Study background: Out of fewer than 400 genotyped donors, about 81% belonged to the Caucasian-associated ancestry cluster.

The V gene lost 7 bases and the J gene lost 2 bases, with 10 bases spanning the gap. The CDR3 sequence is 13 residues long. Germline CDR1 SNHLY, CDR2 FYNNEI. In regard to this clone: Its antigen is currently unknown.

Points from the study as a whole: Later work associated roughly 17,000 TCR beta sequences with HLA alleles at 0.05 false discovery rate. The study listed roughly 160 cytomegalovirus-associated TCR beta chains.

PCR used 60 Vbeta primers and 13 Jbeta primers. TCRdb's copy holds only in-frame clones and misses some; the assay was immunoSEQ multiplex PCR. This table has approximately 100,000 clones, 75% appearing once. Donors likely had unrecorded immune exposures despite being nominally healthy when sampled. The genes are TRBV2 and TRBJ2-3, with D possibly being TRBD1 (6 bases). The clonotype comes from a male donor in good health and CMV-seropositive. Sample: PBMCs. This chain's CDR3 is CASNGQLTDTQYF. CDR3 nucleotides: TGTGCCAGCAACGGACAGCTCACAGATACGCAGTATTTT.